A selection of T cell receptor beta chains follows, all from one sample in a study of T cell responses to AZD1222 COVID-19 vaccine. The protocol was immunoSEQ multiplex PCR, while the TCRdb copy is restricted to in-frame clones and leaves out a portion. The data hold around 95,000 clones, with 70% to 90% observed a single time. The sample was peripheral blood, taken on day 0 of MenACWY control vaccination. The receptor source for this set is an adult in good health. Each CDR3 is given with its conserved first and last residue. Each record gives: D gene, J gene, V gene, clone size, CDR3 protein, CDR3 DNA. D genes are given only for firm matches. Clone size, where shown, is once, few, many, or a class for clones that have expanded.

-	TRBJ1-2	TRBV28	-	CASSFLSGHNYGYTF	TGTGCCAGCAGTTTCCTCTCGGGTCATAACTATGGCTACACCTTC
-	TRBJ2-7	TRBV2	-	CASSVWLDTYEQYF	TGTGCCAGCAGTGTGTGGCTCGACACTTACGAGCAGTACTTC
-	TRBJ2-7	TRBV6-2/TRBV6-3	few	CASSGVGSLYEQYF	TGTGCCAGCAGTGGGGTTGGGTCCCTCTACGAGCAGTACTTC
-	TRBJ1-2	TRBV28	-	CASSSQGPFYGYTF	TGTGCCAGCAGTTCACAGGGCCCCTTCTATGGCTACACCTTC
-	TRBJ2-3	TRBV9	-	CASSSGVGADTQYF	TGTGCCAGCAGCTCGGGAGTAGGCGCAGATACGCAGTATTTT
TRBD1	TRBJ2-7	TRBV25-1	-	CASDPDRGAREQYF	TGTGCCAGCGACCCGGACAGGGGAGCGAGGGAGCAGTACTTC
-	TRBJ1-2	TRBV4-3	-	CASSPNRGDGYTF	TGCGCCAGCAGCCCTAATAGGGGGGATGGCTACACCTTC
-	TRBJ2-2	TRBV10-3	many	CAIRGGAAGELFF	TGTGCCATCAGAGGGGGGGCGGCCGGGGAGCTGTTTTTT
TRBD1	TRBJ2-5	TRBV19	-	CASSSPTGGYVETQYF	TGTGCCAGTAGTTCTCCGACAGGGGGTTACGTAGAGACCCAGTACTTC
-	TRBJ1-1	TRBV28	-	CASRDRTGIPELTEAFF	TGTGCCAGCAGGGATAGAACAGGGATCCCTGAGCTCACTGAAGCTTTCTTT
-	TRBJ1-2	TRBV6-5	-	CASSRMGGLGYTF	TGTGCCAGCAGTCGGATGGGTGGCCTGGGCTACACCTTC
-	TRBJ1-5	TRBV7-2	-	CASSLSGESNQPQHF	TGTGCCAGCAGCTTATCGGGGGAGAGCAATCAGCCCCAGCATTTT
-	TRBJ1-5	TRBV29-1	-	CSVAQGPNQPQHF	TGCAGCGTTGCCCAGGGTCCCAATCAGCCCCAGCATTTT
-	TRBJ1-1	TRBV11-2	-	CASSLAGPMGTEAFF	TGTGCCAGCAGCTTGGCAGGGCCTATGGGGACTGAAGCTTTCTTT
TRBD1	TRBJ2-3	TRBV9	medium-sized	CASSGTRGYLADTQYF	TGTGCCAGCAGCGGGACCAGGGGGTATTTGGCAGATACGCAGTATTTT
TRBD1	TRBJ1-5	TRBV5-1	-	CASSASGGDQPQHF	TGCGCCAGCAGCGCCTCAGGGGGGGATCAGCCCCAGCATTTT
TRBD1	TRBJ2-1	TRBV5-4	-	CASSQGGQGVRGKFF	TGTGCCAGCAGTCAGGGGGGACAGGGCGTTAGGGGGAAGTTCTTC
-	TRBJ2-1	TRBV7-6	-	CASSFSSYNEQFF	TGTGCCAGCAGCTTCAGCTCCTACAATGAGCAGTTCTTC
-	TRBJ2-7	TRBV12-2	-	CASPPGGRLSYEQYF	TGTGCAAGTCCCCCTGGCGGGAGGTTATCCTACGAGCAGTACTTC
TRBD2	TRBJ2-7	TRBV7-2	-	CASSLDRLAGPYEQYF	TGTGCCAGCAGCCTCGATCGACTAGCCGGGCCCTACGAGCAGTACTTC
TRBD2	TRBJ2-1	TRBV7-8	-	CASSLARLAGVYNEQFF	TGTGCCAGCAGCTTAGCCCGGTTGGCGGGAGTCTACAATGAGCAGTTCTTC
TRBD1	TRBJ2-2	TRBV14	-	CASSQGQGIGTGELFF	TGTGCCAGCAGCCAAGGACAGGGGATCGGCACCGGGGAGCTGTTTTTT
-	TRBJ1-2	TRBV30	-	CAWRNQGSYGYTF	TGTGCCTGGAGGAACCAGGGATCGTATGGCTACACCTTC
TRBD1	TRBJ2-1	TRBV11-2	-	CASSSRDRVSGSYNEQFF	TGTGCCAGCAGCTCCCGGGACAGGGTGAGCGGCTCCTACAATGAGCAGTTCTTC
-	TRBJ2-1	TRBV12-3/TRBV12-4	-	CASSLQDYEQFF	TGTGCCAGCAGTTTACAGGACTATGAGCAGTTCTTC
TRBD1	TRBJ2-3	TRBV19	-	CASSVGQAQTDTQYF	TGTGCCAGTAGTGTAGGACAGGCGCAGACAGATACGCAGTATTTT
TRBD2	TRBJ2-3	TRBV4-1	once	CASSQGRGSGRTDTQYF	TGCGCCAGCAGCCAGGGGAGAGGGAGCGGGAGAACAGATACGCAGTATTTT
-	TRBJ2-7	TRBV7-9	-	CASSLVEGESYEQYF	TGTGCCAGCAGCTTAGTCGAGGGAGAGTCCTACGAGCAGTACTTC
TRBD1	TRBJ1-1	TRBV19	-	CASRRPGTGLEAFF	TGTGCCAGTAGGAGACCCGGGACAGGCCTTGAAGCTTTCTTT
-	TRBJ2-6	TRBV28	-	CASRPNVGKSGANVLTF	TGTGCCAGCAGGCCCAACGTGGGTAAATCTGGGGCCAACGTCCTGACTTTC
TRBD1	TRBJ1-2	TRBV15	-	CATSRDRVIGYTF	TGTGCCACCAGCCGAGACAGGGTAATCGGCTACACCTTC
-	TRBJ1-2	TRBV9	-	CASSVALKGRDYGYTF	TGTGCCAGCAGCGTAGCTTTAAAGGGACGGGACTATGGCTACACCTTC
-	TRBJ2-3	TRBV7-2	-	CASSLAQGVVTDTQYF	TGTGCCAGCAGCTTAGCGCAAGGGGTAGTGACAGATACGCAGTATTTT
-	TRBJ1-3	TRBV19	-	CASSIVSSGNTIYF	TGTGCCAGTAGTATCGTCAGCTCTGGAAACACCATATATTTT
-	TRBJ2-4	TRBV2	once	CASSPRLLKNIQYF	TGTGCCAGCAGTCCGCGGCTGTTAAAAAACATTCAGTACTTC
-	TRBJ2-3	TRBV21-1	-	CASSKEGNTDTQYF	TGTGCCAGCAGCAAAGAGGGGAACACAGATACGCAGTATTTT
TRBD2	TRBJ2-2	TRBV3-1/TRBV3-2	-	CASSPDFGGGTGELFF	TGTGCCAGCAGCCCGGACTTCGGCGGGGGCACCGGGGAGCTGTTTTTT
TRBD1	TRBJ1-4	TRBV28	-	CASSSGQSNEKLFF	TGTGCCAGCAGTTCGGGACAGTCTAATGAAAAACTGTTTTTT
-	TRBJ2-7	TRBV12-3/TRBV12-4	-	CASSLGDGYEQYF	TGTGCCAGCAGCTTGGGGGACGGTTACGAGCAGTACTTC
-	TRBJ2-7	TRBV7-2	-	CASSVRISGLSSYEQYF	TGTGCCAGCAGCGTTCGGATTAGCGGATTGTCTTCCTACGAGCAGTACTTC
-	TRBJ1-6	TRBV19	-	CASSEFGSPLHF	TGTGCCAGTAGTGAATTCGGCTCACCCCTCCACTTT
-	TRBJ1-1	TRBV12-3/TRBV12-4	-	CASSGQLNTEAFF	TGTGCCAGCAGTGGACAGCTGAACACTGAAGCTTTCTTT
-	TRBJ1-3	TRBV18	few	CASSPDRAGNTIYF	TGTGCCAGCTCGCCCGATCGGGCAGGAAACACCATATATTTT
-	TRBJ2-7	TRBV6-5	-	CASKLRDEQYF	TGTGCCAGCAAATTAAGGGACGAGCAGTACTTC
-	TRBJ1-5	TRBV28	-	CASSLRDPWQPQHF	TGTGCCAGCAGTTTGAGGGACCCCTGGCAGCCCCAGCATTTT
-	TRBJ1-2	TRBV6-1	-	CASSEVAGYGDYGYTF	TGTGCCAGCAGTGAAGTGGCGGGTTACGGGGACTATGGCTACACCTTC
-	TRBJ1-4	TRBV7-2	-	CASSGGLEGPGEKLFF	TGTGCCAGCAGTGGGGGGTTAGAGGGGCCGGGTGAAAAACTGTTTTTT
-	TRBJ2-7	TRBV6-5	once	CASSYGGGIGGEQYF	TGTGCCAGCAGTTACGGGGGGGGCATAGGTGGCGAGCAGTACTTC
-	TRBJ2-5	TRBV7-2	-	CASSPRTGTETQYF	TGTGCCAGCAGCCCTCGGACGGGGACGGAGACCCAGTACTTC
-	TRBJ1-4	TRBV3-1/TRBV3-2	-	CASSQDDGRNEKLFF	TGTGCCAGCAGCCAAGACGACGGCCGTAATGAAAAACTGTTTTTT
-	TRBJ1-2	TRBV19	-	CASSSDGRVLRYGYTF	TGTGCCAGTAGTTCCGATGGGAGGGTTCTTCGCTATGGCTACACCTTC
-	TRBJ2-5	TRBV5-4	once	CASSFRGGETQYF	TGTGCCAGCAGCTTCCGAGGGGGGGAGACCCAGTACTTC
TRBD2	TRBJ2-1	TRBV7-3	-	CASSLSGLAEDEQFF	TGTGCCAGCAGCTTATCAGGACTAGCAGAGGATGAGCAGTTCTTC
-	TRBJ1-2	TRBV9	-	CASSVTTGDNYGYTF	TGTGCCAGCAGCGTTACGACGGGAGACAACTATGGCTACACCTTC
-	TRBJ1-1	TRBV27	once	CASTSLLNTEAFF	TGTGCCAGCACCAGTCTTCTGAACACTGAAGCTTTCTTT
TRBD1	TRBJ1-6	TRBV18	-	CASSPRQGDNSPLHF	TGTGCCAGCTCACCCCGACAGGGGGATAATTCACCCCTCCACTTT
TRBD2	TRBJ2-4	TRBV27	-	CASPGLAGGPQYF	TGTGCCAGCCCCGGGCTAGCGGGAGGGCCCCAGTACTTC
-	TRBJ1-5	TRBV30	-	CAWSVLPMGQPQHF	TGTGCCTGGAGTGTACTACCCATGGGGCAGCCCCAGCATTTT
-	TRBJ1-5	TRBV19	once	CASSPHGQPQHF	TGTGCCAGTAGTCCTCATGGCCAGCCCCAGCATTTT